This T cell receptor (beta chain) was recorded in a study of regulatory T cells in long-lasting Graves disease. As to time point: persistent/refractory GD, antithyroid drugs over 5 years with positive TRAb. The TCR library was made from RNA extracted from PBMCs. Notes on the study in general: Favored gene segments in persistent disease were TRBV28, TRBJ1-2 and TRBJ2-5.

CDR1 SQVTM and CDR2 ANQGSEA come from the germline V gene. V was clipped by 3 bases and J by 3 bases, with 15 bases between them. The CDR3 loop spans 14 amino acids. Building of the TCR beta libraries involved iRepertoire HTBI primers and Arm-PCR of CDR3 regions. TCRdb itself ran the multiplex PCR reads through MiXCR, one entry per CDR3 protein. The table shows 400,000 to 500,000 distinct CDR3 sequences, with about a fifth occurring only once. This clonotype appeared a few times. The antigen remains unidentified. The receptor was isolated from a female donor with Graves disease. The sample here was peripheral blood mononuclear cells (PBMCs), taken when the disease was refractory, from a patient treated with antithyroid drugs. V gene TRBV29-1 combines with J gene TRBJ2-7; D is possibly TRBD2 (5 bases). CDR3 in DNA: TGCAGCGTTGAGACCCTAGCCGAGAACTACGAGCAGTACTTC. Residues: CSVETLAENYEQYF.